This record covers a single T cell receptor (beta chain). The data were obtained in a study of blood T cell repertoires in COVID-19. The CDR3 sequence is 18 residues long. Trimming left V 5 bases short and J 2 bases short, with 22 bases between. Germline V CDR1 and CDR2: LNHDA, SQIVND (reference sequence). Seattle patient enrollment occurred during active infection, with longitudinal follow-up thereafter. Profiled with immunoSEQ multiplex PCR; TCRdb holds only in-frame clones, not every one. The sample lists roughly 410,000 clones, around 87% seen once, with 2% to 2.5% in the top ten. V is TRBV19 and J is TRBJ1-5; no clear D. Specimen: peripheral blood. The sequence was collected from a woman aged 55-70 years with COVID-19, enrolled during active disease. CDR3 coding DNA: TGTGCCAGTAGTCCCAAATGGGGAGGATTTGCGGGCAATCAGCCCCAGCATTTT. The encoded protein is CASSPKWGGFAGNQPQHF.